This T cell receptor beta chain was captured by sequencing in a study of T cell changes during pregnancy in multiple sclerosis. The data were produced by immunoSEQ multiplex PCR, yet TCRdb's version contains in-frame clones alone and is incomplete. The data show more than 60,000 clones, 90% to 95% seen once. V lost 7 bases to trimming and J lost 0 bases; unmatched junction nucleotides: 10. Germline V lookup: CDR1 SQVTM, CDR2 ANQGSEA. The CDR3 is 15 amino acids. The genes are TRBV29-1 and TRBJ2-3, with 7 bases lining up with TRBD1. This TCR was recovered from a female donor in good health, enrolled as a control in a pregnancy study. The material sequenced was CD4+ T cells from peripheral blood mononuclear cells, taken in the third trimester of pregnancy. The CDR3 here is CSGTDRTPSTDTQYF. CDR3 DNA: TGCAGCGGAACGGACAGGACACCTAGCACAGATACGCAGTATTTT.